This TCR beta chain was profiled in a study of T cells in Graves' hyperthyroidism and ophthalmopathy. Study outcomes and limitations: Blood also held most thyroid clonotypes expanded beyond 0.001. A model of 13 V-J features distinguished ophthalmopathy from stable hyperthyroidism.

For the diagnoses, clinical symptoms, serum thyroxine and TRAb, thyroid ultrasound and orbital computed tomography were used. Worth noting for this clonotype: Its target is unknown.

TCR beta CDR3 regions were amplified from RNA. The HTBI primer set served for first-round RT-PCR of the TCR CDR3. MiXCR, run by TCRdb on the multiplex PCR reads, gives a single entry per CDR3 protein. The sample consists of about 640,000 distinct CDR3 sequences, 20% of them appearing once. V was cut by 1 base and J by 2 bases, with 16 bases left in between. The CDR3 consists of 16 residues. CDR1 SGHRS and CDR2 YFSETQ come from the germline V gene. This chain joins TRBV5-1 and TRBJ2-7; D is uncertain. Source material: blood. The receptor's source is a young man with Graves' ophthalmopathy. DNA for the CDR3: TGCGCCAGCAGCTTGTCCCCTACCCTTTTAACCTACGAGCAGTACTTC. The encoded protein is CASSLSPTLLTYEQYF.